The present TCR beta chain was sequenced within a study of shared clonotypes between healthy human individuals (dated by TCRdb to 2018 to 2021). Describing the broader study: A few men and two women, aged 18 to 49 years, made up the cohort. Per donor, three plates each were used for CD4 naive and CD4 memory, two for CD8 naive, and one for CD8 memory. Between about 0.8 and 9 billion PBMCs per donor were obtained by leukapheresis. To increase sequencing depth and limit assay-specific biases, TCR repertoire library preparation and sequencing were carried out by different laboratories using diverse techniques. The study deeply sequenced blood TCR repertoires of five healthy adults to estimate repertoire size and the extent of clonotype sharing between individuals.

For the CD8 naive samples, CD45RO-negative cells were positively selected for CCR7, yielding a CD45RA+CCR7+ population from which TemRA cells were excluded. The donors were healthy, HIV-negative adults who had no recently reported acute infections or vaccinations. Only Caucasian adults living in Nashville, Tennessee, USA were represented among the donors. Blood was obtained by leukapheresis, after which PBMCs were separated by Ficoll-Histopaque density gradient centrifugation and cryopreserved in liquid nitrogen vapor phase. Analytical flow cytometry was used to check the purity and quantity of each magnetically sorted T cell population. From each sorted fraction, genomic DNA was isolated and quantified by UV absorbance on a Nanodrop 2000c. Via the germline V gene, CDR1 is MDHEN and CDR2 SYDVKM. At the junction V is shortened by 6 bases and J by 1 base; bases outside the gene matches: 6. Inclusive of the bounding cysteine and phenylalanine, the CDR3 is 15 residues long. The entry retains the CDR3 DNA only, 45 bases that are in frame from base 1.

Results the study describes overall, beyond this receptor: Rarefaction of sorted-subset datasets indicated incomplete sequencing despite the large sequencing depth. Compared with non-shared clonotypes, clonotypes shared by all four sorted-subset donors had higher generation probabilities. Sharing across a few donors was observed for approximately 5% of naive CD4, about 3.2% of naive CD8, about 2.3% of memory CD4, and about 0.38% of memory CD8 clonotypes. Because the study included a small number of donors, the genetic and exposure-history diversity represented was limited. Sampling was restricted to blood, and TCR repertoires in tissues likely differ from the TCR repertoires found in blood. Naive subsets generally had larger estimated clonotype richness than memory subsets. Based on pairwise subsampling, the degree of clonotype sharing among donors was expected to be affected by sequencing depth.

Comments on this clone: The target of this receptor is not known. Per-base qualities were not stored, and no clone one base away is much larger. In the same sample, other DNA sequences code for this CDR3.

TCR CDR3 regions were amplified from genomic DNA by multiplex PCR using the deep immunoSEQ assay. Genomic DNA extracted from each cell subset was distributed evenly over all wells of several immunoSEQ 96-well plates, and each plate served as one replicate. For sorted subsets, each replicate PCR was loaded with about 200 ng genomic DNA, equivalent to approximately 33,000 T cell genomes. The purified libraries were quantified using a Qubit 3.0 fluorometer, sized with a Bioanalyzer 2100, and then quantified again using the KAPA Library Quantification kit. Each immunoSEQ 96-well plate was sequenced on its own single-read 150-cycle Illumina NextSeq 550 flow cell. Under the source paper's analysis protocol: The immunoSEQ output contained only junctional sequences without quality scores, so filtering could not match that applied to full-length reads. Sequences were annotated with PyIR, a Python wrapper for IgBLAST v1.9, using IMGT germline references to assign V/J genes and CDR3. Reads with weak V/J assignments (E-value above 1e-6), missing CDR3, stop codons, out-of-frame junctions, or ambiguous translated residues were removed. V3J clonotypes were defined by identical inferred V gene, J gene, and CDR3 amino acid sequence. To compute the percentage overlap between repertoires, the number of shared unique clonotypes was divided by the size of the smaller repertoire. Three approaches were used to assess repertoire richness: RTK rarefaction, the Chao1 estimator, and Recon v2.1 estimates of unobserved clonotypes. Generation probabilities were computed with OLGA for all TCRbeta clonotypes obtained by the gDNA method from a handful of donors. The immuneACCESS repertoire file appears here via TCRdb, limited to in-frame rearrangements. These files lack a portion of the clones; in checked studies, under half of the deficit traces to unresolved V genes, and the cause of the others is not known. From that table come the V and J calls and clone size; the DNA was used to work out D and trimming. The sample profile shows around 1,900,000 clones; over 85% of them were found once. Jointly, the top ten make up roughly 1.7% of the sample.

The source is a man aged 18 to 35 in good health. Some clones in this sample may be carry-over from other donors' samples. The chain is made from TRBV28 and TRBJ2-7, with TRBD2 matching 10 junction bases. Source material: naive CD8+ T cells from PBMCs. Read against the paper, the sample's cell subset or site label means: CD45RA+CCR7+. The CDR3 corresponds to CASSPRTSGSYEQYF. At the DNA level, the sequence is TGTGCCAGCAGCCCGCGGACTAGCGGTTCCTACGAGCAGTACTTC.